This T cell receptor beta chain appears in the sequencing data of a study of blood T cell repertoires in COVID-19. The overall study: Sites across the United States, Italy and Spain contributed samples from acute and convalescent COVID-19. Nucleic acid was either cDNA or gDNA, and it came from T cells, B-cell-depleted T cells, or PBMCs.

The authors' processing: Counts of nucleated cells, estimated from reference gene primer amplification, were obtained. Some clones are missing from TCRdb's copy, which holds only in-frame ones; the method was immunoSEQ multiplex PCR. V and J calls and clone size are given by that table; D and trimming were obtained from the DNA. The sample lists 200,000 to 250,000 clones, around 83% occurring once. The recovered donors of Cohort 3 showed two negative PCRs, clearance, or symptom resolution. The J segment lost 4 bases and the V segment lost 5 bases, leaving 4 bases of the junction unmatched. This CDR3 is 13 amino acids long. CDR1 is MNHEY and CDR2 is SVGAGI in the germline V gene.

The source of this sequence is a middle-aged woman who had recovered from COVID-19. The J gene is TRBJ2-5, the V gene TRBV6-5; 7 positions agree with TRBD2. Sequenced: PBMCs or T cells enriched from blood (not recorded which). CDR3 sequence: CASSRPGGETQYF. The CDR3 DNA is TGTGCCAGCAGTCGTCCGGGGGGAGAGACCCAGTACTTC.